This T cell receptor (beta chain) was sequenced for a study of CD8+ T cells in alopecia areata. Background on the study: Twice daily, treated patients received 5 to 10 mg of oral tofacitinib.

V lost 6 bases, J lost 5 bases, and 17 bases lay in between. Germline CDR1 reads SEHNR; CDR2 reads FQNEAQ (reference sequence). This CDR3 is built from 15 residues. General study points: While patients received tofacitinib, many expanded lesional clones remained present in scalp and blood. Compared with mice, patients displayed less clear TCR sharing, possibly for HLA-related reasons.

Details on this clone: No antigen is known for it.

The treatment here: oral pan-JAK inhibitor, 5-10 mg twice daily. TCR sequencing used cDNA made by reverse transcription of extracted RNA. Generated by immunoSEQ multiplex PCR, the TCRdb table keeps only in-frame clones and is missing some. There are about 64,000 clones in the sample; 46% occur only once, and roughly 21% lies in the top ten. The sequence was obtained from a human donor with alopecia areata. The material sequenced was CD8+ T cells sorted from blood, taken at approximately week 39, from a patient treated with tofacitinib. This chain connects TRBV7-9 to TRBJ1-5; D remains unclear. Here the CDR3 reads CASRNAGEGDQPQHF. In DNA, the CDR3 is TGTGCCAGCAGAAATGCCGGAGAGGGCGATCAGCCCCAGCATTTT.